Presented here are 27 T cell receptor beta chains from one specimen sequenced in a study of technical replicates of blood from several donors. Some clones are missing from TCRdb's copy, which holds only in-frame ones; the method was immunoSEQ multiplex PCR. The profile shows around 50,000 clones, about 96% of them singletons. The sample taken for sequencing was T cells isolated from PBMCs. The origin of the receptors is a human donor in good health.

The J gene is TRBJ2-1, the V gene TRBV11-2, with a possible D match to TRBD2 (5 bases). The V gene lost 0 bases and the J gene lost 8 bases, with 14 bases spanning the gap. Germline V gene lookup returns CDR1 SGHAT and CDR2 FQNNGV. The CDR3 has 15 amino acids. In DNA, the CDR3 is TGTGCCAGCAGCTTAGAGCGGGTGGGTCCTTATGAGCAGTTCTTC. Its protein is CASSLERVGPYEQFF.

This chain connects TRBV6-1 to TRBJ2-1, with D possibly TRBD1 on 6 matching bases. The CDR3 covers 14 residues. The germline gives CDR1 MNHNS, CDR2 SASEGT. With 6 bases removed from V and 1 base from J, the gap between germline ends came to 10 bases. CDR3 nucleotides: TGTGCCAGCAGGAACAGGGCGTCCTACAATGAGCAGTTCTTC. Protein sequence: CASRNRASYNEQFF.

The chain is built from TRBV10-3 and TRBJ2-7, with 7 bases lining up with TRBD1. The length of the CDR3 is 14 residues. Germline lookup yields CDR1 ENHRY and CDR2 SYGVKD. The junction had 6 bases not matched to a gene; V was cut back by 2 bases and J by 5 bases. The CDR3 coding sequence is TGTGCCATCAGTGAGGAGGCAGGGGGTGACGAGCAGTACTTC. Translating it yields CAISEEAGGDEQYF.

The genes are TRBV7-8 and TRBJ2-7; TRBD2 matches at 8 bases. This CDR3 has 14 amino acids. J lost 2 bases, V lost 5 bases, and 5 bases had no gene match. Per the germline V gene, CDR1 is SGHVS and CDR2 is FQNEAQ. The CDR3 region has the DNA TGTGCCAGCAGCCCGGGACTAGTCCCCTACGAGCAGTACTTC. Protein: CASSPGLVPYEQYF.

The V gene is TRBV21-1, the J gene TRBJ2-1; TRBD2 is taken as the D call from the table, unchecked against the DNA. TRBV21-1 is an annotated pseudogene. The CDR3 has 18 residues. CDR3: CASSKALRRESVANEQFF. In DNA, the CDR3 is TGTGCCAGCAGCAAAGCACTACGGCGGGAGAGCGTCGCTAATGAGCAGTTCTTC.

The J gene is TRBJ1-3, the V gene TRBV9, with 9 positions matching TRBD1. Trimming cost V 3 bases and J 4 bases; bases outside gene matches: 8. Per the germline V gene, CDR1 is SGDLS and CDR2 is YYNGEE. The CDR3 contains 16 residues. The CDR3: CASSAPSGTGGNTIYF. Written as DNA, the CDR3 is TGTGCCAGCAGCGCGCCTTCCGGGACAGGGGGAAACACCATATATTTT.

The chain combines TRBV29-1 with TRBJ1-2; no firm D call. The CDR3 loop spans 12 amino acids. Germline CDR1 reads SQVTM; CDR2 reads ANQGSEA. The V and J ends lost 6 bases and 6 bases respectively, with 14 bases between them. The CDR3 loop reads CSVLTPADGYTF. DNA for the CDR3: TGCAGCGTCCTAACCCCCGCGGATGGCTACACCTTC.

The V call is TRBV5-4, the J call TRBJ2-7; maybe TRBD2 (6 bases). The V end was cut by 3 bases, the J end by 5 bases, with 15 bases between. This CDR3 has 14 amino acids. Looked up from germline, CDR1 is SGHNT and CDR2 is YYREEE (reference sequence). Here the CDR3 reads CASSSWRASNEQYF. CDR3 sequence (DNA): TGTGCCAGCAGCTCCTGGAGGGCCAGCAACGAGCAGTACTTC.

The chain recombines TRBV28 with TRBJ2-5, with TRBD2 as a possible D gene (6 bases). Germline-derived CDR1 and CDR2 are MDHEN and SYDVKM. Trimming pared 8 bases from V and 2 bases from J, leaving 12 bases between. The CDR3 has 13 amino acids. DNA for the CDR3: TGTGCCAGCTTCCATCGGGGGCAAGAGACCCAGTACTTC. Translated: CASFHRGQETQYF.

The V call is TRBV6-5, the J call TRBJ2-1; D may be TRBD2 (6 bases). CDR3 length: 15 amino acids. Germline lookup yields CDR1 MNHEY and CDR2 SVGAGI. Trimming took off 5 bases at V and 5 bases at J, with 16 bases between the two ends. The CDR3 spells CASSRAGTHNNEQFF. As DNA, the CDR3 is TGTGCCAGCAGTCGGGCAGGGACTCACAACAATGAGCAGTTCTTC.

This chain's CDR3 is CASSLSLGDQPQHF. The CDR3 DNA is TGCGCCAGCAGCTTGAGCTTAGGAGATCAGCCCCAGCATTTT. The chain employs TRBV5-1 and TRBJ1-5; no firm D call. The V and J ends lost 1 base and 5 bases respectively, with 10 bases between them. CDR3 length equals 14 residues. Looked up from germline, CDR1 is SGHRS and CDR2 is YFSETQ.

The chain joins TRBV5-1 to TRBJ2-1; possible D gene TRBD2, 6 bases. The V end was cut by 4 bases, the J end by 3 bases, with 14 bases between. Germline CDR1 SGHRS, CDR2 YFSETQ. The CDR3 has 15 amino acids. The CDR3 reads CASSPVTGVYNEQFF. The CDR3 coding sequence is TGCGCCAGCAGCCCTGTAACGGGAGTCTACAATGAGCAGTTCTTC.

CDR3 loop: CASSLSSTSGNTGELFF. As DNA, the CDR3 is TGTGCCAGCAGCTTAAGCAGTACTAGCGGAAACACCGGGGAGCTGTTTTTT. The V gene is TRBV11-3, the J gene TRBJ2-2; 8 bases map to TRBD2. CDR1 is SGHNT and CDR2 is YENEEA in the germline V gene. The CDR3 is made up of 17 amino acids. Germline trimming cut 2 bases from V and 2 bases from J; bases unmatched to any gene: 7.

This clone occurred once. The CDR3 here is CASSRGDREQPQHF. The CDR3 DNA reads TGTGCCAGCTCACGTGGGGACAGGGAACAGCCCCAGCATTTT. The V and J genes are TRBV18 and TRBJ1-5; TRBD1 matches at 9 bases. Germline CDR1 and CDR2: KGHSH and LQKENI. V lost 4 bases, J lost 7 bases, and 5 bases stayed unmatched. The CDR3 consists of 14 residues. Looking up the rest from reference TRBV18 and TRBJ1-5 gives the full variable domain: NAGVMQNPRHLVRRRGQEARLRCSPMKGHSHVYWYRQLPEEGLKFMVYLQKENIIDESGMPKERFSAEFPKEGPSILRIQQVVRGDSAAYFCASSRGDREQPQHFGDGTRLSIL.

V usage is TRBV9 and J usage is TRBJ1-4; a weak D match, TRBD1 (5 bases). There are 15 residues in the CDR3. Germline values: CDR1 SGDLS, CDR2 YYNGEE. V was cut by 0 bases and J by 8 bases, with 14 bases left in between. CDR3 sequence reads: CASSVEGANREKLFF. The CDR3 DNA reads TGTGCCAGCAGCGTAGAAGGGGCTAATCGAGAAAAACTGTTTTTT.

The chain employs TRBV10-3 and TRBJ2-7, with D maybe TRBD1 (6 bases). CDR3 length: 14 amino acids. Deletions cut 9 bases from V and 3 bases from J, with 18 bases between. Germline loops: CDR1 ENHRY, CDR2 SYGVKD. As DNA, the CDR3 is TGTGCCATTGGACCGGGACATAATGTCTACGAGCAGTACTTC. Protein product: CAIGPGHNVYEQYF.

This rearrangement joins TRBV18 to TRBJ1-5; D may be TRBD1 (5 bases). This CDR3 spans 14 amino acids. With 3 bases removed from V and 1 base from J, the gap between germline ends came to 7 bases. Looked up from germline, CDR1 is KGHSH and CDR2 is LQKENI. CDR3 DNA: TGTGCCAGCTCACCGGAGGGGAGCAATCAGCCCCAGCATTTT. It encodes CASSPEGSNQPQHF. Based on the CDR3 plus reference TRBV18 and TRBJ1-5, the full variable domain is NAGVMQNPRHLVRRRGQEARLRCSPMKGHSHVYWYRQLPEEGLKFMVYLQKENIIDESGMPKERFSAEFPKEGPSILRIQQVVRGDSAAYFCASSPEGSNQPQHFGDGTRLSIL.

The chain employs TRBV28 and TRBJ1-1; 7 nucleotides agree with TRBD1. The CDR3 runs 13 residues. Germline assignment: CDR1 MDHEN and CDR2 SYDVKM. J was trimmed by 8 bases and V by 7 bases; bases with no gene match: 10. The CDR3 coding sequence is TGTGCCAGCATAACAGAGGGGGCGGGCGAAGCTTTCTTT. Amino acid sequence: CASITEGAGEAFF.

The rearrangement joins TRBV27 to TRBJ2-3; a weak D match, TRBD2 (5 bases). The germline V and J ends were trimmed by 6 bases and 0 bases, with 10 bases remaining between them. The CDR3 is 14 amino acids. The germline gives CDR1 MNHEY, CDR2 SMNVEV (reference sequence). The CDR3 protein is CASSLRASTDTQYF. DNA of the CDR3: TGTGCCAGCAGCCTGAGGGCCAGCACAGATACGCAGTATTTT.

The chain combines TRBV10-3 with TRBJ2-1; TRBD1 aligns across 11 bases. The germline gives CDR1 ENHRY, CDR2 SYGVKD. The CDR3 spans 14 residues. The J segment lost 3 bases and the V segment lost 8 bases, leaving 3 bases of the junction unmatched. CDR3 nucleotide sequence: TGTGCCATCGAGGACAGGGGGCTCTACAATGAGCAGTTCTTC. Its translation: CAIEDRGLYNEQFF.

This chain uses TRBV30 with TRBJ1-3; a possible D gene is TRBD1 (5 bases). The germline V gene has CDR1 GTSNPN and CDR2 SVGIG (reference sequence). V lost 3 bases to trimming and J lost 8 bases, with 14 bases between them. The CDR3 spans 13 residues. The CDR3 protein is CAWSGDLGDTIYF. CDR3 sequence (DNA): TGTGCCTGGAGCGGGGACTTAGGAGACACCATATATTTT.

CDR3 in amino acids: CASRRPGTKMNTEAFF. The CDR3 bases are TGTGCCAGCAGGCGTCCCGGGACAAAGATGAACACTGAAGCTTTCTTT. The chain recombines TRBV11-3 with TRBJ1-1; D perhaps matches TRBD1 (6 bases). V was pared by 6 bases and J by 0 bases, with 17 bases between. CDR1 SGHNT and CDR2 YENEEA come from the germline V gene. The CDR3 contains 16 residues.

The chain carries TRBV21-1 and TRBJ1-5; TRBD1, the D gene given by the table, was not confirmed from the DNA. TRBV21-1 is annotated as a pseudogene. The CDR3 length is 16 residues. The CDR3 coding sequence is TGTGCCAGCAGCAAAGGACCGGACAGGGTGGTTCAGGCCCAGCATTTT. Translating it yields CASSKGPDRVVQAQHF.

The rearrangement uses TRBV27 and TRBJ2-1, with a possible D match to TRBD1 (6 bases). This CDR3 has 15 amino acids. Germline CDR1 is MNHEY and CDR2 is SMNVEV (reference sequence). V gave up 6 bases and J gave up 0 bases, with 12 bases separating them. The DNA for the CDR3 is TGTGCCAGCAGAGCCACAGGGAGCTCCTACAATGAGCAGTTCTTC. It encodes CASRATGSSYNEQFF.

The J gene is TRBJ2-1, the V gene TRBV5-1; 9 bases are a match to TRBD2. The length of the CDR3 is 16 residues. V gave up 5 bases and J gave up 4 bases; unmatched junction bases: 10. Looked up from germline, CDR1 is SGHRS and CDR2 is YFSETQ. The DNA for the CDR3 is TGCGCCAGCAGACCAGAAGCGGGAGGCCTATACAATGAGCAGTTCTTC. Translating it yields CASRPEAGGLYNEQFF.

V and J are TRBV4-1 and TRBJ2-7; TRBD2 matches 7 bases. J lost 5 bases, V lost 0 bases, and 4 bases had no gene match. From germline, CDR1 is MGHRA and CDR2 YSYEKL. The CDR3 has 14 amino acids. The CDR3 here is CASSQDFGGDEQYF. The DNA for the CDR3 is TGCGCCAGCAGCCAAGATTTTGGGGGGGACGAGCAGTACTTC.

The gene calls are TRBV4-1 and TRBJ1-2; D remains unclear. The length of the CDR3 is 14 residues. Trimming took 1 base from V and 4 from J, leaving 10 bases between them. Per germline, CDR1 MGHRA and CDR2 YSYEKL. The CDR3 loop reads CASSQVLVSYGYTF. Written as DNA, the CDR3 is TGCGCCAGCAGCCAAGTTCTAGTCTCCTATGGCTACACCTTC.